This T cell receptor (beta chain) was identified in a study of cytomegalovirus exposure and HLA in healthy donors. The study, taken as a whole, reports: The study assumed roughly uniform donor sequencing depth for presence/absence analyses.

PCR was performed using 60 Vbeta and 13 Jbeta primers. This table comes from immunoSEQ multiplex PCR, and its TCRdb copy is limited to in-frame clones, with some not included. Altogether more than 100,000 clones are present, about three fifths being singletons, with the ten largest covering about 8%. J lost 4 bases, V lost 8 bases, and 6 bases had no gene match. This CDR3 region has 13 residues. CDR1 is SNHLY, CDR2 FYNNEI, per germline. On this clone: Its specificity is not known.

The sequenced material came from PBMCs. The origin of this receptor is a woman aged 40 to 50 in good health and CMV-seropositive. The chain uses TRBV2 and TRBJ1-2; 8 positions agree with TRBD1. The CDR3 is CASVHRGAYGYTF. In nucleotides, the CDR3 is TGTGCCAGCGTTCACAGGGGGGCCTATGGCTACACCTTC.